The clone carrying this T cell receptor beta chain has a single count. The V and J ends lost 6 bases and 5 bases, in that order; junction bases with no gene match: 13. There are 17 residues in the CDR3. The germline CDR1 and CDR2 sequences are SNHLY and FYNNEI. The assay was immunoSEQ multiplex PCR, and TCRdb's table has in-frame clones only and misses some. The sample consists of roughly 66,000 clones, around 87% of them appearing once. This record comes from a study of technical replicates of blood from a few donors. The receptor comes from a human donor in good health. Some clones in this sample may be carry-over from other donors' samples. Material for sequencing was PBMCs. The V and J genes are TRBV2 and TRBJ2-5; the match to TRBD2 covers 12 bases. Written as DNA, the CDR3 is TGTGCCAGCAGGGACCCTAGCGGGGGGGCCACTTACGAGACCCAGTACTTC. As protein: CASRDPSGGATYETQYF.